These 27 T cell receptor beta chains were all obtained from the same sample, sequenced in a study of cytomegalovirus exposure and HLA in healthy donors. The PCR contained 60 Vbeta and 13 Jbeta primers. TCRdb's table, derived via immunoSEQ multiplex PCR, lists solely in-frame clones and lacks some. The sample holds some 150,000 clones; 87% are singletons and the top ten take 0.85%. Input material: PBMCs. These receptors all come from a woman aged 25 to 39 in good health and CMV-seronegative.

The chain links TRBV5-3 to TRBJ2-3, with 8 bases lining up with TRBD1. TRBV5-3 is an ORF for which the function is uncertain. With V trimmed by 7 bases and J by 8 bases, 12 bases remained unmatched. This CDR3 spans 14 amino acids. The CDR3 here is CARGVRGRVVTQYF. CDR3 nucleotides: TGTGCCAGAGGGGTCAGGGGGCGCGTGGTTACGCAGTATTTT.

CDR3 coding DNA: TGCGCCAGCAGCTTGGCCGGCGGGGGCGCCCCGTACGAGCAGTACTTC. It specifies CASSLAGGGAPYEQYF. The V and J genes are TRBV5-1 and TRBJ2-7; D is perhaps TRBD2 (7 bases). The CDR3 is 16 residues long. V dropped 0 bases and J dropped 4 bases, with 17 bases sitting between them. Germline loops: CDR1 SGHRS, CDR2 YFSETQ.

Remarks on this clone: The sample holds other DNA sequences that translate to the same CDR3. V is TRBV29-1 and J is TRBJ2-7; 8 bases match TRBD1. Germline V gene lookup returns CDR1 SQVTM and CDR2 ANQGSEA. The CDR3 sequence is 14 residues long. Trimming cost V 5 bases and J 5 bases; bases outside gene matches: 11. The CDR3 bases are TGCAGCGTTAGCCGGACAGGGTACGGCGACGAGCAGTACTTC. Its protein is CSVSRTGYGDEQYF.

The genes are TRBV16 and TRBJ1-5; the D is unclear. The CDR3 contains 13 residues. The germline gives CDR1 KGHSY, CDR2 FQNENV. V was clipped by 1 base and J by 8 bases, with 9 bases between them. Here the CDR3 DNA reads TGTGCCAGCAGCCAATTCGGAGAGAAGCCCCAGCATTTT. This translates into CASSQFGEKPQHF. The whole variable domain, remainder taken from reference TRBV16 and TRBJ1-5, is GEEVAQTPKHLVRGEGQKAKLYCAPIKGHSYVFWYQQVLKNEFKFLISFQNENVFDETGMPKERFSAKCLPNSPCSLEIQATKLEDSAVYFCASSQFGEKPQHFGDGTRLSIL.

The chain couples TRBV9 to TRBJ2-7; the match to TRBD2 covers 11 bases. The length of the CDR3 is 12 residues. J gave up 4 bases and V 7 bases, and 1 base lay outside the gene matches. The germline V gene encodes CDR1 SGDLS and CDR2 YYNGEE. In DNA form, the CDR3 reads TGTGCCAGCGGGACTAGCGGTTACGAGCAGTACTTC. Translation: CASGTSGYEQYF.

This rearrangement joins TRBV5-4 to TRBJ2-7; 12 nucleotides align to TRBD1. V was pared by 3 bases and J by 0 bases, with 10 bases of the junction left unmatched. The CDR3 loop spans 18 amino acids. The germline V gene has CDR1 SGHNT and CDR2 YYREEE (reference sequence). The CDR3 DNA reads as TGTGCCAGCAGCTCCCCGGGACAGGGGGCCCGGGGCTCCTACGAGCAGTACTTC. It is translated as CASSSPGQGARGSYEQYF. Looking up the rest from reference TRBV5-4 and TRBJ2-7 gives the full variable domain: ETGVTQSPTHLIKTRGQQVTLRCSSQSGHNTVSWYQQALGQGPQFIFQYYREEENGRGNFPPRFSGLQFPNYSSELNVNALELDDSALYLCASSSPGQGARGSYEQYFGPGTRLTVT.

The chain combines TRBV10-2 with TRBJ2-1; D is perhaps TRBD2 (6 bases). The length of the CDR3 is 14 residues. Germline V CDR1 and CDR2: WSHSY, SAAADI. Trimming left V 2 bases short and J 10 bases short, with 15 bases between. CDR3 in DNA: TGCGCCAGCAGTGAGCGGGGGTCACGTTGGGAGCAGTTCTTC. As protein: CASSERGSRWEQFF.

This clone appeared a single time. The chain has TRBV19 and TRBJ1-6; 7 bases are a match to TRBD1. CDR1 is LNHDA, CDR2 SQIVND, per germline (reference sequence). V dropped 5 bases and J dropped 7; count of bases not matched to a gene: 2. The CDR3 consists of 13 residues. CDR3 sequence: CASSPGGNSPLHF. For the CDR3, the DNA is TGTGCCAGTAGTCCAGGGGGAAATTCACCCCTCCACTTT.

The chain links TRBV5-6 to TRBJ2-7; D possibly corresponds to TRBD2 (7 bases). The length of the CDR3 is 15 residues. Germline V lookup: CDR1 SGHDT, CDR2 YYEEEE. Deletions cut 1 base from V and 0 bases from J, with 11 bases between. The CDR3 region has the DNA TGTGCCAGCAGCTTGATGAGGGGGGGCTCCTACGAGCAGTACTTC. Translating it yields CASSLMRGGSYEQYF.

This clone was detected only once. The chain links TRBV5-1 to TRBJ2-3; 8 bases align to TRBD2. V trimming: 5 bases; J trimming: 0 bases; junction bases outside the gene matches: 5. The CDR3 has 15 amino acids. Germline V CDR1 and CDR2: SGHRS, YFSETQ. CDR3 loop: CASSIAGWSTDTQYF. CDR3 nucleotide sequence: TGCGCCAGCAGTATAGCGGGGTGGAGCACAGATACGCAGTATTTT.

The rearrangement uses TRBV25-1 and TRBJ2-2, with 7 bases lining up with TRBD1. After removal of 6 bases from V and 5 bases from J, the junction contained 9 bases not matched to a gene. Germline CDR1 is MGHDK and CDR2 is SYGVNS. The CDR3 loop spans 15 amino acids. CDR3 loop: CASSSAGTATGELFF. The CDR3 DNA follows: TGTGCCAGCAGCTCGGCAGGGACAGCTACCGGGGAGCTGTTTTTT.

V is TRBV28 and J is TRBJ2-2; possible D gene TRBD1, 6 bases. Trimming removed 6 bases from V and 4 bases from J, with 15 bases in between. CDR3 length: 15 residues. Germline loops: CDR1 MDHEN, CDR2 SYDVKM. The CDR3 reads CASRRTGLRTGELFF. The CDR3 DNA is TGTGCCAGCAGGAGAACAGGGCTTCGCACCGGGGAGCTGTTTTTT.

V is TRBV27 and J is TRBJ2-1, with 8 bases matching TRBD2. V was pared by 0 bases and J by 2 bases, with 3 bases of the junction left unmatched. Germline V gives CDR1 MNHEY, CDR2 SMNVEV (reference sequence). The CDR3 has 16 residues. The CDR3 region is CASSLSSGGAYNEQFF. The CDR3 DNA follows: TGTGCCAGCAGTTTATCGTCCGGGGGGGCCTACAATGAGCAGTTCTTC.

The genes are TRBV28 and TRBJ2-1; TRBD1 matches at 8 bases. The CDR3 has 16 residues. V gave up 5 bases and J gave up 5 bases; unmatched junction bases: 11. Germline V CDR1 and CDR2: MDHEN, SYDVKM. The DNA for the CDR3 is TGTGCCAGCAGTCCTAGTCGACAGGGGACGAACAATGAGCAGTTCTTC. It yields the protein CASSPSRQGTNNEQFF.

The CDR3 nucleotides are TGCGCCAGCAGCTTGGAAGGCACACGTGGGGCTAGCACAGATACGCAGTATTTT. Residues: CASSLEGTRGASTDTQYF. The chain employs TRBV5-1 and TRBJ2-3; weak D call: TRBD1 (5 bases). The V end was cut by 0 bases, the J end by 0 bases, with 17 bases between. Germline loops: CDR1 SGHRS, CDR2 YFSETQ. This CDR3 has 18 residues.

The J gene is TRBJ2-1, the V gene TRBV18, with TRBD2 matching over 14 bases. The CDR3 is made up of 17 amino acids. Germline values: CDR1 KGHSH, CDR2 LQKENI. The junction had 7 bases not matched to a gene; V was cut back by 3 bases and J by 6 bases. The CDR3 region is CASSPGLAGAVGNEQFF. CDR3 sequence (DNA): TGTGCCAGCTCACCGGGACTAGCGGGAGCTGTGGGCAATGAGCAGTTCTTC.

The chain couples TRBV7-9 to TRBJ2-2; tentative D call: TRBD1 (6 bases). Trimming pared 2 bases from V and 7 bases from J, leaving 17 bases between. Germline assignment: CDR1 SEHNR and CDR2 FQNEAQ (reference sequence). This CDR3 has 16 amino acids. The CDR3 spells CASSLKGTTLGGELFF. The CDR3 DNA sequence: TGTGCCAGCAGCTTAAAAGGGACAACTCTTGGCGGGGAGCTGTTTTTT.

The rearrangement uses TRBV7-2 and TRBJ2-3, with D tentatively TRBD1 (5 bases). This CDR3 region has 14 residues. Germline values: CDR1 SGHTA, CDR2 FQGNSA. Trimming removed 3 bases at V and 5 bases at J, with 12 bases between. Here the CDR3 DNA reads TGTGCCAGCAGCTTTGTGTCTAGGGGAGATACGCAGTATTTT. It codes for CASSFVSRGDTQYF.

This clone has only one observation. The chain couples TRBV4-2 to TRBJ2-7; a weak D match, TRBD2 (6 bases). Germline CDR1 LGHNA, CDR2 YNFKEQ. The CDR3 extends over 16 amino acids. V was trimmed by 0 bases and J by 0 bases, leaving 12 bases between them. The CDR3 DNA follows: TGTGCCAGCAGCCAAGAGCTACGGGGGAGCTCCTACGAGCAGTACTTC. Protein sequence: CASSQELRGSSYEQYF.

The chain uses TRBV9 and TRBJ2-1; possibly TRBD1 for D (5 bases). Germline assignment: CDR1 SGDLS and CDR2 YYNGEE. The V end lost 0 bases, the J end lost 7 bases, and 11 bases lay between the germline ends. The CDR3 covers 14 residues. CDR3 residues: CASSVGVQGNEQFF. In DNA, the CDR3 is TGTGCCAGCAGCGTAGGGGTCCAGGGAAATGAGCAGTTCTTC.

This clone was detected only once. DNA for the CDR3: TGTGCCAGCAGCTTCCGGAGGGCCGTCCAAGAGACCCAGTACTTC. Amino acid sequence: CASSFRRAVQETQYF. The chain joins TRBV27 to TRBJ2-5, with D perhaps matching TRBD2 (6 bases). CDR3 length: 15 residues. V lost 6 bases, J lost 1 base, and 15 bases lay in between. The germline gives CDR1 MNHEY, CDR2 SMNVEV (reference sequence).

The chain employs TRBV7-8 and TRBJ2-5, with 10 nucleotides matching TRBD2. The J call is uncertain, as TRBJ2-7 better fits the DNA end. The CDR3 has 16 amino acids. The V gene's germline CDR1 is SGHVS and CDR2 FQNEAQ. CDR3 region: CASSLGTSGKPYEQYF. The CDR3 DNA reads TGTGCCAGCAGCTTAGGGACTAGCGGAAAGCCCTACGAGCAGTACTTC.

This clone was seen just once. The chain combines TRBV14 with TRBJ2-1; 8 nucleotides agree with TRBD2. CDR1 SGHDN and CDR2 FVKESK come from the germline V gene. This CDR3 has 16 residues. V trimming: 0 bases; J trimming: 2 bases; junction bases outside the gene matches: 3. The CDR3 sequence is CASSQDLAGTYNEQFF. The CDR3 coding sequence is TGTGCCAGCAGCCAAGATCTAGCGGGTACCTACAATGAGCAGTTCTTC.

The chain employs TRBV10-3 and TRBJ2-6; 8 bases line up with TRBD1. This CDR3 comprises 17 residues. The germline CDR1 and CDR2 sequences are ENHRY and SYGVKD. J was trimmed by 2 bases and V by 3 bases; bases with no gene match: 6. The CDR3 DNA follows: TGTGCCATCAGTGAACCCAGGGGGCGCCCTGGGGCCAACGTCCTGACTTTC. Its protein product is CAISEPRGRPGANVLTF.

This clone turned up a few times. V usage is TRBV5-4 and J usage is TRBJ1-4; TRBD1 is a possible D gene (5 bases). Germline CDR1 SGHNT, CDR2 YYREEE (reference sequence). The germline V and J ends were trimmed by 1 base and 6 bases, with 10 bases remaining between them. This CDR3 region has 14 residues. As DNA, the CDR3 is TGTGCCAGCAGCTTGCAGGGCAATTATGAAAAACTGTTTTTT. Its protein is CASSLQGNYEKLFF.

The V gene is TRBV7-9, the J gene TRBJ2-1; D gene uncertain. The CDR3 has 12 residues. The V gene lost 6 bases and the J gene lost 6 bases, with 9 bases spanning the gap. The V gene's germline CDR1 is SEHNR and CDR2 FQNEAQ (reference sequence). The CDR3 coding sequence is TGTGCCAGCAGGCTGGGCGCCAATGAGCAGTTCTTC. As protein: CASRLGANEQFF.

In this sample, this clone turned up once. The chain has TRBV5-1 and TRBJ2-1, with unresolved D. The CDR3 loop spans 14 amino acids. The V and J ends lost 2 bases and 6 bases respectively, with 12 bases between them. Germline assignment: CDR1 SGHRS and CDR2 YFSETQ. This CDR3 reads CASSLAMGGNEQFF. DNA for the CDR3: TGCGCCAGCAGCTTAGCGATGGGTGGCAATGAGCAGTTCTTC.